The 11 T cell receptor beta chains reported below all come from one sample, sequenced in a study of cytomegalovirus exposure and HLA in healthy donors. Use of 60 Vbeta and 13 Jbeta primers characterized the PCR. The assay was immunoSEQ multiplex PCR, and TCRdb's table has in-frame clones only and misses some. The repertoire holds under 200,000 clones, about four fifths seen once, with 1.7% in the top ten. Sample: PBMCs. These receptors all come from a woman aged 18-29 years in good health and CMV-seronegative.

This chain connects TRBV7-2 to TRBJ2-5, with D possibly matching TRBD2 (6 bases). Germline lookup yields CDR1 SGHTA and CDR2 FQGNSA. The CDR3 extends over 13 amino acids. V was pared by 5 bases and J by 9 bases, with 16 bases between. The CDR3: CASSPQVWGAQYF. DNA of the CDR3: TGTGCCAGCAGCCCCCAGGTATGGGGGGCCCAGTACTTC.

A few counts support this clone. V gene TRBV6-5 combines with J gene TRBJ2-1; D is uncertain. Germline V gene sequence: CDR1 MNHEY, CDR2 SVGAGI. V was cut by 3 bases and J by 7 bases, with 7 bases left in between. The CDR3 loop spans 12 amino acids. CDR3 sequence: CASSYDGNEQFF. For the CDR3, the DNA is TGTGCCAGCAGTTATGACGGGAATGAGCAGTTCTTC.

This clone was detected once. This chain uses TRBV27 with TRBJ2-7; 9 nucleotides match TRBD2. There are 14 residues in the CDR3. Germline V CDR1 and CDR2: MNHEY, SMNVEV (reference sequence). After removal of 3 bases from V and 3 bases from J, the junction contained 3 bases not matched to a gene. CDR3 DNA sequence: TGTGCCAGCAGTTTGCGGGGGGGGGTCTACGAGCAGTACTTC. It yields the protein CASSLRGGVYEQYF.

This chain connects TRBV28 to TRBJ2-4; D remains ambiguous. CDR1 is MDHEN and CDR2 is SYDVKM in the germline V gene. The germline V and J ends were trimmed by 5 bases and 4 bases, with 24 bases remaining between them. This CDR3 region has 18 residues. CDR3 coding DNA: TGTGCCAGCAGTGTATACCCCCCCCGACACGGTTTGAAAAACATTCAGTACTTC. This sequence encodes CASSVYPPRHGLKNIQYF. The full variable domain, its missing parts supplied by reference TRBV28 and TRBJ2-4, is DVKVTQSSRYLVKRTGEKVFLECVQDMDHENMFWYRQDPGLGLRLIYFSYDVKMKEKGDIPEGYSVSREKKERFSLILESASTNQTSMYLCASSVYPPRHGLKNIQYFGAGTRLSVL.

The V call is TRBV19, the J call TRBJ2-5; 10 nucleotides align to TRBD2. The V and J ends lost 3 bases and 7 bases, in that order; junction bases with no gene match: 14. Germline V CDR1 and CDR2: LNHDA, SQIVND (reference sequence). CDR3 size: 17 residues. CDR3 in amino acids: CASSIDPYSGRSGTQYF. CDR3 sequence (DNA): TGTGCCAGTAGTATCGACCCGTATAGCGGGAGGAGCGGGACCCAGTACTTC.

A few counts support this clone. This chain connects TRBV6-5 to TRBJ2-1, with D perhaps TRBD2 (6 bases). V was pared by 7 bases and J by 1 base, with 8 bases between. Germline V gene data show CDR1 as MNHEY and CDR2 as SVGAGI. The CDR3 runs to 13 residues. CDR3 nucleotides: TGTGCCAGCACGGGGGTTTCCTACAATGAGCAGTTCTTC. This sequence encodes CASTGVSYNEQFF.

The CDR3 coding sequence is TGTGCCAGTAGTCCAGGGGGCTATGGCTACACCTTC. It translates to CASSPGGYGYTF. The V gene is TRBV19, the J gene TRBJ1-2, with TRBD1 matching over 7 bases. V lost 5 bases to trimming and J lost 4 bases; unmatched junction nucleotides: 1. CDR1 LNHDA and CDR2 SQIVND come from the germline V gene (reference sequence). There are 12 residues in the CDR3.

This clone came up a few times. V is TRBV19 and J is TRBJ2-5, with 9 bases matching TRBD2. The germline V gene has CDR1 LNHDA and CDR2 SQIVND (reference sequence). The CDR3 consists of 16 residues. The ends lost 2 bases at V and 2 bases at J; junction bases unmatched: 6. CDR3 amino acids: CASSINGLAGQETQYF. CDR3 nucleotides: TGTGCCAGTAGTATAAATGGGCTAGCGGGACAAGAGACCCAGTACTTC.

The CDR3 region has the DNA TGTGCCATCAGTGAAGGAGCAGGGGCGGGCGGGAACTATGGCTACACCTTC. This gives the protein CAISEGAGAGGNYGYTF. The V call is TRBV10-3, the J call TRBJ1-2; possible D gene TRBD1, 6 bases. The germline V gene has CDR1 ENHRY and CDR2 SYGVKD. The CDR3 is made up of 17 amino acids. Trimming stripped 3 bases from V and 2 bases from J, with 19 bases between.

The chain links TRBV6-1 to TRBJ1-6; D is perhaps TRBD1 (6 bases). The V gene lost 6 bases and the J gene lost 3 bases, with 12 bases spanning the gap. CDR1 MNHNS and CDR2 SASEGT come from the germline V gene. The CDR3 has 15 amino acids. In DNA form, the CDR3 reads TGTGCCAGCAGGGCCCCCAGGGGCTATAATTCACCCCTCCACTTT. Translated, it gives CASRAPRGYNSPLHF.

The rearrangement joins TRBV16 to TRBJ1-4, with D perhaps matching TRBD1 (6 bases). Germline CDR1 is KGHSY and CDR2 is FQNENV. Trimming left V 4 bases short and J 5 bases short, with 14 bases between. The CDR3 extends over 15 amino acids. CDR3 in amino acids: CASSRTDRPNEKLFF. CDR3 DNA sequence: TGTGCCAGCAGCCGGACAGACAGGCCAAATGAAAAACTGTTTTTT.